Listed below are T cell receptor beta chains from one sample, sequenced in a study of shared clonotypes between healthy human individuals. Clones were sequenced by immunoSEQ multiplex PCR, and TCRdb holds only the in-frame ones, with some missing. The profile covers over 400,000 clones, with 60% to 80% appearing a single time and 9.5% to 15% taken by the ten largest. Sequencing used PBMCs. The receptors stem from a woman aged 40 to 50 in good health. Some clones in this sample may be carry-over from other donors' samples. CDR3s include the opening cysteine and the closing phenylalanine or tryptophan. A D gene is named only where the DNA matches it firmly. A clone size is listed for some rows: how often the clone was seen (once, few, many), or a class if it is expanded.

>-|TRBJ2-3|TRBV27|-
TGTGCCAGCAGTTTACGAACCCGAGGTACGCAGTATTTT
CASSLRTRGTQYF
>-|TRBJ1-1|TRBV19|-
TGTGCCAGTAGTATTGGGGGGGGCATCGGCACTGAAGCTTTCTTT
CASSIGGGIGTEAFF
>-|TRBJ2-2|TRBV5-4|-
TGTGCCAGCAGCTTGGGTTGGGGGCAGGGCACCGGGGAGCTGTTTTTT
CASSLGWGQGTGELFF
>many|TRBJ1-3|TRBV30|-
TGTGCCTGGAGTCGCGTGGGAGTCTCTGGAAACACCATATATTTT
CAWSRVGVSGNTIYF
>once|TRBJ1-1|TRBV7-8|-
TGTGCCCTTCGGTCGGGAGTGAACACTGAAGCTTTCTTT
CALRSGVNTEAFF
>many|TRBJ2-1|TRBV19|TRBD1
TGTGCCAGTGACAGGGGCTATGAGCAGTTCTTC
CASDRGYEQFF
>-|TRBJ2-2|TRBV30|-
TGTGCCTGTATCTCCCCGAACACCGGGGAGCTGTTTTTT
CACISPNTGELFF
>-|TRBJ2-2|TRBV18|TRBD1
TGTGCCAGCTCACCACTCTCCGAGACAGGGGTTGTCACCGGGGAGCTGTTTTTT
CASSPLSETGVVTGELFF
>-|TRBJ1-5|TRBV7-8|-
TGTGCCAGCAGCTTAAGGCTATCGGGGCGACACCCCAATGGCAATCAGCCCCAGCATTTT
CASSLRLSGRHPNGNQPQHF
>-|TRBJ2-7|TRBV27|-
TGTGCCAGCAGTTTTTGGGGAGGCGAGCAGTACTTC
CASSFWGGEQYF
>-|TRBJ2-7|TRBV27|TRBD2
TGTGCCAGCAACCGGGGACTAGCGGGACCCTACGAGCAGTACTTC
CASNRGLAGPYEQYF
>-|TRBJ2-2|TRBV6-4|-
TGTGCCAGCAGTGTTGGGCCGGGGGACACCGGGGAGCTGTTTTTT
CASSVGPGDTGELFF
>-|TRBJ2-2|TRBV7-7|-
TGTGCCAGCAGCTTAGGGGCTTCATCTAACACCGGGGAGCTGTTTTTT
CASSLGASSNTGELFF
>-|TRBJ2-7|TRBV30|-
TGTGCCTGCCGACAGAGCTCCTACGAGCAGTACTTC
CACRQSSYEQYF
>-|TRBJ2-7|TRBV7-9|TRBD2
TGTGCCAGCAGCTTTTTAGCGGGACGAAGCCTAGGGAACTACGAGCAGTACTTC
CASSFLAGRSLGNYEQYF
>-|TRBJ2-3|TRBV28|-
TGTGCCAGCGAGCAGGGTAGCACAGATACGCAGTATTTT
CASEQGSTDTQYF
>-|TRBJ2-6|TRBV11-2|-
TGTGCCAGCAGCTGGACAGTTGGGGCCAACGTCCTGACTTTC
CASSWTVGANVLTF
>-|TRBJ1-3|TRBV5-4|-
TGTGCCAGCAGCTTAAGACGGGGGAACACCATATATTTT
CASSLRRGNTIYF
>-|TRBJ2-7|TRBV4-3|TRBD1
TGCGCCAGCAGCCAAGATACGCAGGGGGCGCGGTACGAGCAGTACTTC
CASSQDTQGARYEQYF
>-|TRBJ2-5|TRBV4-2|-
TGTGCCAGCAGCCAAACCTCGACAGCTAATATCCAAGAGACCCAGTACTTC
CASSQTSTANIQETQYF
>-|TRBJ1-2|TRBV28|-
TGTGCCAGCAGTTTAGCGGGGTATGGCTACACCTTC
CASSLAGYGYTF
>-|TRBJ2-2|TRBV7-9|TRBD2
TGTGCCAGCAGCTCCGGACTAGCGGGAGGCACCGGGGAGCTGTTTTTT
CASSSGLAGGTGELFF
>-|TRBJ2-2|TRBV9|-
TGTGCCAGCAGCGTAGATAACACCGGGGAGCTGTTTTTT
CASSVDNTGELFF
>once|TRBJ2-3|TRBV29-1|TRBD1
TGCAGCGCAGCCGGACAGGGGGGCACAGATACGCAGTATTTT
CSAAGQGGTDTQYF
>-|TRBJ2-1|TRBV29-1|TRBD1
TGCAGCGAAACCGGGACAGGGGAAAATGAGCAGTTCTTC
CSETGTGENEQFF
>-|TRBJ2-2|TRBV2|-
TGTGCCAGCAGTGATAAGGCTATCCGCAACACCGGGGAGCTGTTTTTT
CASSDKAIRNTGELFF
>-|TRBJ1-1|TRBV7-9|-
TGTGCCAGCAGCTCGGACAGTATGAACACTGAAGCTTTCTTT
CASSSDSMNTEAFF
>-|TRBJ2-7|TRBV28|-
TGTGCCAGCAGTCTAATACAGGTCCGCGAGCAGTACTTC
CASSLIQVREQYF
>-|TRBJ2-1|TRBV10-3|-
TGTGCCATCAGTGAACGTGCGGGCTCCTACAATGAGCAGTTCTTC
CAISERAGSYNEQFF
>-|TRBJ1-4|TRBV25-1|TRBD1
TGTGCCAGCAGTAGCTACAGGGGATCAACTAATGAAAAACTGTTTTTT
CASSSYRGSTNEKLFF
>-|TRBJ2-1|TRBV5-1|TRBD2
TGCGCCAGCACACCCGGGACTAGCGCCAGTGAGCAGTTCTTC
CASTPGTSASEQFF
>-|TRBJ1-4|TRBV7-9|-
TGTGCCAGCAGCCCCCTAGAGAGGGCTGGGGCTAATGAAAAACTGTTTTTT
CASSPLERAGANEKLFF
>-|TRBJ2-1|TRBV29-1|-
TGCAGCGCCCGGAGCATCCCTAGCGTTGAGCAGTTCTTC
CSARSIPSVEQFF
>-|TRBJ1-2|TRBV30|-
TGTGCCTGGAGTGTATACGGGACCGACTATGGCTACACCTTC
CAWSVYGTDYGYTF
>-|TRBJ2-1|TRBV19|-
TGTGCCAGTAGTATCGGGACTCCCTCCTACAATGAGCAGTTCTTC
CASSIGTPSYNEQFF
>-|TRBJ2-1|TRBV6-5|TRBD2
TGTGCCAGCAGTTATAGACTAGCCCGCAATGAGCAGTTCTTC
CASSYRLARNEQFF
>few|TRBJ1-1|TRBV7-9|-
TGTGCCAGCAGCTGGACAGAGAACACTGAAGCTTTCTTT
CASSWTENTEAFF
>-|TRBJ1-3|TRBV6-1|-
TGTGGATCCAACAGGTCTGGAAACACCATATATTTT
CGSNRSGNTIYF
>-|TRBJ1-5|TRBV15|-
TGTGCCACCAGCAGCAGGCCAAGCAATCAGCCCCAGCATTTT
CATSSRPSNQPQHF
>-|TRBJ2-6|TRBV10-1|TRBD2
TGCGCCAGCAGTGAGGGGGGGGCTGGGGCCAACGTCCTGACTTTC
CASSEGGAGANVLTF